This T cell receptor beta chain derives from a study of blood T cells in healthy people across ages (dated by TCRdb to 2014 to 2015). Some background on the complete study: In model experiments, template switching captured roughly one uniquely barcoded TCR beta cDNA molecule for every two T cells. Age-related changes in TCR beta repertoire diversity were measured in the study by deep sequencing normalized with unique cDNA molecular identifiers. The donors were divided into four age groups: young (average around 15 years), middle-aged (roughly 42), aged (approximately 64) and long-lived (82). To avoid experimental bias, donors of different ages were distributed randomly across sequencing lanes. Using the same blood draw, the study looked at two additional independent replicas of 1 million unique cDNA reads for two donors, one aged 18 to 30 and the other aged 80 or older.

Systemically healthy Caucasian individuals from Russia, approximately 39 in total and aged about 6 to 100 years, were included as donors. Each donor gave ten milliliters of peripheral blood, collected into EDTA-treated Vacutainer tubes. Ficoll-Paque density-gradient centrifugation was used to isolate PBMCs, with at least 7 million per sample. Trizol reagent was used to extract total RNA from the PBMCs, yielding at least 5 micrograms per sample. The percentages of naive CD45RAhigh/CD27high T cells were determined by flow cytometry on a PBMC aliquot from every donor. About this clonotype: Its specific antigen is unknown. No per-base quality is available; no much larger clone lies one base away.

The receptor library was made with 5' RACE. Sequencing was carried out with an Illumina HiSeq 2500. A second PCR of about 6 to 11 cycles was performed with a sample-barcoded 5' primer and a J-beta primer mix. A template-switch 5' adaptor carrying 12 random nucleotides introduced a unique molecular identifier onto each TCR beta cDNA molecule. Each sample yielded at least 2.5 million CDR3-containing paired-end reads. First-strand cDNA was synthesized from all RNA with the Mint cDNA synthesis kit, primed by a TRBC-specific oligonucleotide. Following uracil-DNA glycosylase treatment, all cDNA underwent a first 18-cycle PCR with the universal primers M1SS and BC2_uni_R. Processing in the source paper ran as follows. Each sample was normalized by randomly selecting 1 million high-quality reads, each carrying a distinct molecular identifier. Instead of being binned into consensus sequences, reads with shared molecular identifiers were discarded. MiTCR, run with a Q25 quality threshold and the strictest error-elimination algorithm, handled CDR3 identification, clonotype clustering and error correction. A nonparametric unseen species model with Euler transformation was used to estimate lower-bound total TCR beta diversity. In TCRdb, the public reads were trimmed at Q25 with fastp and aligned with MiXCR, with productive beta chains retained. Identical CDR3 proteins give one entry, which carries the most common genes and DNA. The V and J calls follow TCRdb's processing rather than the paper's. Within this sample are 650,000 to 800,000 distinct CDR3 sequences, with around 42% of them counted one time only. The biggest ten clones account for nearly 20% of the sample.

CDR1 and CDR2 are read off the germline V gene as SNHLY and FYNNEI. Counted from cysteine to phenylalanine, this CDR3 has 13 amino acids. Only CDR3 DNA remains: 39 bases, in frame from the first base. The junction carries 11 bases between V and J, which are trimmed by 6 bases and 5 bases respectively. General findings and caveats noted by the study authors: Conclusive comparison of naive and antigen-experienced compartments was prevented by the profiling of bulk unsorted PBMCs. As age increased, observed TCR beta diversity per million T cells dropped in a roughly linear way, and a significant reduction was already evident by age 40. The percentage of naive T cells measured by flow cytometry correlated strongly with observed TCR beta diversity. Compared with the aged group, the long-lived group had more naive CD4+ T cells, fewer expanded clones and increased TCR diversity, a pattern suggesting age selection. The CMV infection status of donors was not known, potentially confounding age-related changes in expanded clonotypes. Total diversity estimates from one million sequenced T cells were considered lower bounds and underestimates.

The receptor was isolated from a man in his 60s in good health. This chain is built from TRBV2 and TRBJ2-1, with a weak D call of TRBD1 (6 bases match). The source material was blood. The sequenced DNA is TGTGCCAGCAGAGCCGGGACACACAATGAGCAGTTCTTC. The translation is CASRAGTHNEQFF.